Below, 8 T cell receptor beta chains from the same sample are listed, as sequenced in a study of T cells in narcolepsy. Sequencing was performed with immunoSEQ multiplex PCR; in TCRdb, only in-frame clones are kept and a portion is missing. The data contain some 30,000 clones, 78% of them singletons. The sequenced material came from CD45RA- memory CD4+ T cells from PBMCs. These receptors were collected from a human donor with narcolepsy.

V gene TRBV7-9 combines with J gene TRBJ1-2; the match to TRBD1 covers 8 bases. This CDR3 region has 15 residues. In germline, CDR1 is SEHNR, CDR2 FQNEAQ (reference sequence). V dropped 2 bases and J dropped 3; count of bases not matched to a gene: 5. As DNA, the CDR3 is TGTGCCAGCAGCTTATCGGGACAGGCCTACTATGGCTACACCTTC. Its translation: CASSLSGQAYYGYTF.

The rearrangement links TRBV6-5 to TRBJ1-1; a weak D match, TRBD1 (6 bases). V was clipped by 5 bases and J by 8 bases, with 12 bases between them. The CDR3 covers 12 residues. Germline assignment: CDR1 MNHEY and CDR2 SVGAGI. CDR3 residues: CASSDNRDEAFF. CDR3 nucleotides: TGTGCCAGCAGTGACAACAGGGACGAAGCTTTCTTT.

This clone was detected a few times. This sequence joins TRBV6-6 and TRBJ2-5, with D perhaps being TRBD1 or TRBD2 (5 bases each). Trimming took 1 base from V and 7 from J, leaving 10 bases between them. The CDR3 spans 13 residues. Germline CDR1 reads MNHNY; CDR2 reads SVGAGI (reference sequence). CDR3 nucleotide sequence: TGTGCCAGCAGTTACTGGGACCTCGGGACCCAGTACTTC. Residues: CASSYWDLGTQYF.

This chain connects TRBV11-2 to TRBJ2-1, with D unclear. Germline V gene sequence: CDR1 SGHAT, CDR2 FQNNGV. Trimming removed 5 bases at V and 7 bases at J, with 12 bases between. The length of the CDR3 is 13 residues. DNA for the CDR3: TGTGCCAGCAGCGCCGAGGAAAGGAATGAGCAGTTCTTC. It codes for CASSAEERNEQFF.

V and J are TRBV5-4 and TRBJ1-2; the D gene is possibly TRBD1 (5 bases). The CDR3 contains 15 residues. Germline-derived CDR1 and CDR2 are SGHNT and YYREEE (reference sequence). Trimming left V 4 bases short and J 5 bases short, with 18 bases between. CDR3 residues: CASSITNQGSYGYTF. The CDR3 nucleotides are TGTGCCAGCAGCATAACCAATCAGGGATCATATGGCTACACCTTC.

The genes are TRBV9 and TRBJ2-1; TRBD2 matches at 8 bases. The CDR3 is 16 amino acids. Germline V lookup: CDR1 SGDLS, CDR2 YYNGEE. V lost 0 bases to trimming and J lost 4 bases; unmatched junction nucleotides: 6. The DNA of the CDR3 is TGTGCCAGCAGCGTAGGTGTCCCTAGCGGGTACAATGAGCAGTTCTTC. Translated: CASSVGVPSGYNEQFF.

The rearrangement uses TRBV5-6 and TRBJ1-2; 11 bases agree with TRBD1. Germline CDR1 and CDR2: SGHDT and YYEEEE. The CDR3 extends over 13 amino acids. Trimming cost V 0 bases and J 8 bases; bases outside gene matches: 0. This CDR3 is CASSLGTGGGYTF. The CDR3 coding sequence is TGTGCCAGCAGCTTGGGGACAGGGGGCGGCTACACCTTC. The variable domain in full, completed from reference TRBV5-6 and TRBJ1-2, reads DAGVTQSPTHLIKTRGQQVTLRCSPKSGHDTVSWYQQALGQGPQFIFQYYEEEERQRGNFPDRFSGHQFPNYSSELNVNALLLGDSALYLCASSLGTGGGYTFGSGTRLTVV.

The genes are TRBV7-8 and TRBJ2-7; D perhaps matches TRBD1 (5 bases). Between the trimmed V and J ends, which lost 6 bases and 4 bases, there was a span of 10 bases. The CDR3 covers 12 residues. CDR1 SGHVS and CDR2 FQNEAQ come from the germline V gene. The CDR3 DNA sequence: TGTGCCAGCAGGACAGCGTTGTACGAGCAGTACTTC. Amino acid sequence: CASRTALYEQYF.